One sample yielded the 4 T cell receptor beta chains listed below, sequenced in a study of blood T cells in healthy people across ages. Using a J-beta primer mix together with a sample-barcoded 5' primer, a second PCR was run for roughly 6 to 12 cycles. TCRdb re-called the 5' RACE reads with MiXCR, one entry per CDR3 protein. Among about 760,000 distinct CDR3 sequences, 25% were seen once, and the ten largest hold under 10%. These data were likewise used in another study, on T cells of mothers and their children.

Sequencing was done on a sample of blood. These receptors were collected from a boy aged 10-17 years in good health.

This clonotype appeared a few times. CDR3 nucleotide sequence: TGTGCCAGCAGGCACCCAGAGCGGCAAGAGACCCAGTACTTC. It encodes CASRHPERQETQYF. This chain connects TRBV7-8 to TRBJ2-5, with a possible D match to TRBD2 (5 bases). The CDR3 runs to 14 residues. From germline, CDR1 is SGHVS and CDR2 FQNEAQ. Trimming cost V 6 bases and J 2 bases, with 13 bases left between them.

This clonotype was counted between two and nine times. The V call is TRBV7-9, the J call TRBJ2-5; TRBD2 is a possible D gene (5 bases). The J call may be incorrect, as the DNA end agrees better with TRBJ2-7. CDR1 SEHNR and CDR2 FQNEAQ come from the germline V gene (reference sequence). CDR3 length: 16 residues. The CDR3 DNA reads TGTGCCAGCAGCTTATTCTCTCCGGACTTGACCTACGAGCAGTACTTC. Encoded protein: CASSLFSPDLTYEQYF.

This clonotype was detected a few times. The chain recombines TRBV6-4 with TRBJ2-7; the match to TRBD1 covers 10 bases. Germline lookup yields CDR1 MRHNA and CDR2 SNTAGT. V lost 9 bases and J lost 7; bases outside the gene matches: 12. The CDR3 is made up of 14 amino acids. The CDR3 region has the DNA TGTGCCAGGAAAGGGACAGGGGCAAGGGGTGAGCAGTACTTC. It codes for CARKGTGARGEQYF.

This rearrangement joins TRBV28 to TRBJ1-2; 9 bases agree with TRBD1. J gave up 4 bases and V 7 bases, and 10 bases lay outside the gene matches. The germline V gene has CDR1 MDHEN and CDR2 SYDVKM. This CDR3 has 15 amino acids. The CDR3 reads CASTAQGAKSYGYTF. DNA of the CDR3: TGTGCCAGCACCGCACAGGGGGCCAAATCCTATGGCTACACCTTC.